A single sample gave rise to the 25 T cell receptor beta chains below, sequenced in a study of tumor-infiltrating lymphocytes in primary liver carcinoma. They got blood RNA out of unsorted whole blood and also pulled out germline DNA. Priming with a constant-region primer yielded TCR beta cDNA from about 510 ng total RNA. Libraries covering TCR beta were generated through three nested multiplex PCR rounds (using a slightly modified ARM-PCR). TRBV1-TRBV30 forward and Cbeta reverse primers drove the first two roughly 10-cycle rounds. TCRdb independently ran MiXCR on the multiplex PCR reads; one entry per CDR3 protein. There are fewer than 350,000 distinct CDR3 sequences in the sample; roughly two thirds occur only once, and approximately 9.4% lies in the top ten. The sequencing sample was made of peripheral blood. All receptors derive from a man aged 35-49 years with primary liver carcinoma and hepatitis B virus infection.

Note on this clonotype: A read error may explain this, as a much larger clone is one base away. This chain connects TRBV4-3 to TRBJ2-3; tentatively, D is TRBD2 (5 bases). The CDR3 is made up of 16 amino acids. V was cut by 0 bases and J by 3 bases, with 13 bases left in between. From germline, CDR1 is LGHNA and CDR2 YSLEER. This CDR3 is CASSQDGLGQTDTQYF. CDR3 sequence (DNA): TGCGCCAGCAGCCAAGATGGACTCGGGCAAACAGATACGCAGTATTTT.

V and J are TRBV5-6 and TRBJ1-5; tentatively, D is TRBD1 (5 bases). The V end lost 4 bases, the J end lost 0 bases, and 11 bases lay between the germline ends. The germline CDR1 and CDR2 sequences are SGHDT and YYEEEE. The CDR3 has 15 residues. The CDR3 DNA reads TGTGCCAGCAGCCCCCAGACAGATAGCAATCAGCCCCAGCATTTT. Translated: CASSPQTDSNQPQHF.

In the case of this clonotype: A much larger clone lies one base from this, so it may be a read error. The chain recombines TRBV30 with TRBJ1-1; TRBD1 might be the D (6 bases). This CDR3 is built from 13 residues. CDR1 is GTSNPN, CDR2 SVGIG, per germline (reference sequence). This CDR3 reads CVWLRGFYTEAFF. The CDR3 region has the DNA TGTGTCTGGCTGAGGGGGTTTTACACTGAAGCTTTCTTT.

About this clonotype itself: A much bigger clone sits one base away, suggesting this may be a read error. The V gene is TRBV6-2 or TRBV6-3, the J gene TRBJ2-2; TRBD2 matches 7 bases. Germline trimming cut 6 bases from V and 3 bases from J; bases unmatched to any gene: 7. The CDR3 spans 15 residues. The germline V gene encodes CDR1 MNHEY and CDR2 SVGEGT. CDR3 amino acids: CASRLGLLDTGELFF. The DNA of the CDR3 is TGTGCCAGCAGATTGGGACTACTCGACACCGGGGAGCTGTTTTTT.

The chain employs TRBV2 and TRBJ2-7; unclear D gene. CDR3 length: 12 residues. CDR1 is SNHLY and CDR2 is FYNNEI in the germline V gene. The V end lost 3 bases, the J end lost 3 bases, and 6 bases lay between the germline ends. CDR3 loop: CASSDASYEQYF. As DNA, the CDR3 is TGTGCCAGCAGTGATGCTAGCTACGAGCAGTACTTC.

The rearrangement uses TRBV18 and TRBJ2-7; tentative D call: TRBD2 (6 bases). Germline values: CDR1 KGHSH, CDR2 LQKENI. The CDR3 covers 14 residues. V was shortened by 3 bases and J by 2 bases, with 11 bases between the two germline ends. The CDR3 DNA reads as TGTGCCAGCTCACCTGGGCGGGAACCCTACGAGCAGTACTTC. It specifies CASSPGREPYEQYF.

The chain uses TRBV30 and TRBJ1-1, with D unresolved. Trimming left V 0 bases short and J 6 bases short, with 8 bases between. CDR3 length: 12 amino acids. Germline CDR1 reads GTSNPN; CDR2 reads SVGIG (reference sequence). The CDR3 DNA follows: TGTGCCTGGAGTGTCAGTTTAGCTGAAGCTTTCTTT. It encodes CAWSVSLAEAFF. Complete variable domain (other parts from reference TRBV30 and TRBJ1-1): SQTIHQWPATLVQPVGSPLSLECTVEGTSNPNLYWYRQAAGRGLQLLFYSVGIGQISSEVPQNLSASRPQDRQFILSSKKLLLSDSGFYLCAWSVSLAEAFFGQGTRLTVV.

Points on this clonotype: One junction end disagrees with the germline gene, perhaps due to a read error. The chain employs TRBV11-2 and TRBJ2-1, with 9 bases matching TRBD1. Germline V CDR1 and CDR2: SGHAT, FQNNGV. The length of the CDR3 is 16 residues. The CDR3 region is CASSRVGQGSNNEQFF. In DNA form, the CDR3 reads TGTGCCAGCAGCCGAGTGGGACAGGGCTCCAACAATGAGCAGTTCTTC.

About this clonotype itself: A read error may explain this, as a much larger clone is one base away. The CDR3 sequence is CASSYVGPAAFF. The CDR3 region has the DNA TGTGCCAGCAGTTACGTGGGTCCTGCGGCTTTCTTT. The rearrangement joins TRBV6-5 to TRBJ1-1; D unresolved. The ends were cut back, 2 bases at V and 11 bases at J, with 12 bases in the middle. This CDR3 has 12 residues. Per germline, CDR1 MNHEY and CDR2 SVGAGI.

Note on this clonotype: This clone may be a read error of a much larger clone one base away. The rearrangement links TRBV6-5 to TRBJ2-1; TRBD2 matches at 7 bases. V trimming: 6 bases; J trimming: 9 bases; junction bases outside the gene matches: 14. The length of the CDR3 is 15 residues. Germline loops: CDR1 MNHEY, CDR2 SVGAGI. CDR3 amino acids: CASRERTRGHSEQFF. The CDR3 region has the DNA TGTGCCAGCAGAGAGAGGACTAGAGGGCACAGTGAGCAGTTCTTC.

Turning to this clonotype: A junction boundary mismatches the germline segment, possibly from a read error. Here the CDR3 DNA reads TGCGCCATCAGCGCGGCAGGGACTTTGGATAATGAAAAACTGTTTTTT. This codes for CAISAAGTLDNEKLFF. The chain carries TRBV5-1 and TRBJ1-4, with D maybe TRBD1 (5 bases). This CDR3 has 16 amino acids. Germline CDR1 and CDR2: SGHRS and YFSETQ.

Turning to this clonotype: A read error may be the cause here, since a much bigger clone is one base away. This chain connects TRBV6-1 to TRBJ1-2; D gene unclear. The CDR3 covers 13 residues. V lost 2 bases and J lost 9, with 13 bases in between. CDR1 and CDR2 from the germline V gene are MNHNS and SASEGT. CDR3 sequence (DNA): TGTGCCAGCAGTGAATCCCGTTCAGGAAGCTACACCTTC. As protein: CASSESRSGSYTF.

This clonotype was detected many times. The CDR3 here is CSVVRGGTYEQYF. The CDR3, as DNA: TGCAGCGTCGTTCGGGGGGGGACCTACGAGCAGTACTTC. V and J are TRBV29-1 and TRBJ2-7, with 8 bases lining up with TRBD2. This CDR3 region has 13 residues. After removal of 6 bases from V and 2 bases from J, the junction contained 6 bases not matched to a gene. Germline CDR1 reads SQVTM; CDR2 reads ANQGSEA.

This clonotype was recorded a few times. This sequence joins TRBV5-1 and TRBJ2-7; 11 bases agree with TRBD1. The germline V gene has CDR1 SGHRS and CDR2 YFSETQ. The CDR3 runs 14 residues. J lost 6 bases, V lost 3 bases, and 5 bases had no gene match. Written as DNA, the CDR3 is TGCGCCAGCAGCTCCTCCGGGACAGGGGGCGAGCAGTACTTC. Amino acids: CASSSSGTGGEQYF.

On this clonotype itself: One base away lies a much larger clone, so this may be a sequencing read error. As DNA, the CDR3 is TGTGCCAGCATCGAATGGAAAGGGAGGAAAAACACCCGGGAGCTGTTTTTT. This encodes CASIEWKGRKNTRELFF. The rearrangement uses TRBV12-3 or TRBV12-4 and TRBJ2-2; TRBD2 might be the D (6 bases). This CDR3 spans 17 amino acids.

The chain has TRBV30 and TRBJ1-4; a possible D gene is TRBD1 (5 bases). Germline assignment: CDR1 GTSNPN and CDR2 SVGIG (reference sequence). This CDR3 comprises 14 residues. In DNA, the CDR3 is TGTGCTTGCAGTAGGAGGGGCGCGGATGAAAAACTGTTTTTT. It is translated as CACSRRGADEKLFF.

A remark on this clonotype: A single base separates this from a much larger clone, so it may be a read error. The chain joins TRBV6-2 or TRBV6-3 to TRBJ2-3, with 8 bases identical to TRBD1. Germline values: CDR1 MNHEY, CDR2 SVGEGT. The CDR3 runs to 15 residues. The CDR3 region has the DNA TGTACCAGCAGCGCACAGGGGGTCCCCACAGATACGCAGTATTTT. Translation gives CTSSAQGVPTDTQYF.

Turning to this clonotype: Lacking the conserved final phenylalanine or tryptophan, this CDR3 likely reflects a read error. V usage is TRBV6-1 and J usage is TRBJ2-7, with TRBD2 matching 8 bases. With V trimmed by 10 bases and J by 1 base, 6 bases remained unmatched. Germline values: CDR1 MNHNS, CDR2 SASEGT. There are 13 residues in the CDR3. CDR3 protein: CATRAGVSYEQYL. DNA for the CDR3: TGTGCCACCCGAGCGGGAGTATCCTACGAGCAGTACTTG.

This clonotype was picked up one time. A much larger clonotype is one base distant, so this may be a read error. This rearrangement joins TRBV4-2 to TRBJ1-2; D is perhaps TRBD1 (6 bases). Germline V gene lookup returns CDR1 LGHNA and CDR2 YNFKEQ. This CDR3 is 17 amino acids long. CDR3 nucleotides: TGTGCCATCAGCCAAGAAACCGCCCAGGGGCTTAACTATGGCTACACCTTC. Protein: CAISQETAQGLNYGYTF.

Of note for this clonotype: A much larger clonotype is one base distant, so this may be a read error. This chain's CDR3 is CASSQSVRGSHEQYF. Here the CDR3 DNA reads TGCGCCAGCAGCCAATCAGTACGGGGTAGCCACGAGCAGTACTTC. The chain links TRBV4-1 to TRBJ2-7; tentative D call: TRBD2 (5 bases). The CDR3 loop spans 15 amino acids. V lost 2 bases to trimming and J lost 5 bases, with 16 bases between them. Looked up from germline, CDR1 is MGHRA and CDR2 is YSYEKL.

On this clonotype itself: This may be a read error: a much more frequent sequence differs by one nucleotide. This chain uses TRBV4-3 with TRBJ2-2; D is unclear. Germline V lookup: CDR1 LGHNA, CDR2 YSLEER. CDR3 size: 14 residues. For the CDR3, the DNA is TGCGCCAGCAGCCAAGAGAGGAACATCGGGGAGCTGTTTTTT. Translation gives CASSQERNIGELFF.

With regard to this clonotype: A much larger clone is a single base away; this may be a read error. The rearrangement uses TRBV4-1 and TRBJ1-5, with D hard to call. The germline CDR1 and CDR2 sequences are MGHRA and YSYEKL. The V and J ends lost 2 bases and 7 bases respectively, with 9 bases between them. The CDR3 totals 13 residues. CDR3 loop: CASSQLLDQPQHF. As DNA, the CDR3 is TGCGCCAGCAGCCAACTTCTCGACCAGCCCCAGCATTTT.

The J gene is TRBJ1-2, the V gene TRBV6-5; the D is unclear. Germline-derived CDR1 and CDR2 are MNHEY and SVGAGI. The CDR3 spans 13 residues. CDR3: CVRRVGVNYGYTF. The CDR3 nucleotides are TGTGTCAGAAGGGTCGGGGTCAACTATGGCTACACCTTC.

This chain uses TRBV28 with TRBJ2-1; 10 positions match TRBD2. The CDR3 consists of 18 residues. The V segment lost 5 bases and the J segment 3 bases; nucleotides outside the gene matches: 13. Germline CDR1 and CDR2: MDHEN and SYDVKM. The CDR3 nucleotides read TGTGCCAGCAGTGACACGTCTAGCGGGAGAGGATTCTACAATGAGCAGTTCTTC. This gives the protein CASSDTSSGRGFYNEQFF.

In the case of this clonotype: This CDR3 fails to terminate in the conserved phenylalanine or tryptophan, so it likely reflects a read error. The J gene is TRBJ2-7, the V gene TRBV12-3 or TRBV12-4, with D possibly TRBD2 on 6 matching bases. This CDR3 comprises 12 residues. Here the CDR3 reads CANSPGAYEQYY. The DNA of the CDR3 is TGTGCCAACAGTCCGGGGGCCTACGAGCAGTACTAC.